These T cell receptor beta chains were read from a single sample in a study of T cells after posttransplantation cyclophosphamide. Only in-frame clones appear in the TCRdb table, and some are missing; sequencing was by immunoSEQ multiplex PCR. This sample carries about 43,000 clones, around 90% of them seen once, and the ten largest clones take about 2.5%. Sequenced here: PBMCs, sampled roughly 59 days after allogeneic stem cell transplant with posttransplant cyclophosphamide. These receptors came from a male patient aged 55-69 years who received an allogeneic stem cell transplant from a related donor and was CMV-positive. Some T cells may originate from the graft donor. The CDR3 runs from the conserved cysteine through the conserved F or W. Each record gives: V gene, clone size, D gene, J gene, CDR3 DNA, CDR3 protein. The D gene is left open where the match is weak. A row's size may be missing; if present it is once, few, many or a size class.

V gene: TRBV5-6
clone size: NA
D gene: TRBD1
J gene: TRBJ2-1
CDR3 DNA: TGTGCCAGCAGCTTTTTTCCGGGACAGGGACTAAATGAGCAGTTCTTC
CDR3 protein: CASSFFPGQGLNEQFF

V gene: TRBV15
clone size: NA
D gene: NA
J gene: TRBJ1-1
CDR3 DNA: TGTGCCACCAGCAGAGATCGGGGGGAATGGAACACTGAAGCTTTCTTT
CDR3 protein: CATSRDRGEWNTEAFF

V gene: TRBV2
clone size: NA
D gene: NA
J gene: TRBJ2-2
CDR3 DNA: TGTGCCACCCTCAGCAAGGGGTCGGGGAACACCGGGGAGCTGTTTTTT
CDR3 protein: CATLSKGSGNTGELFF

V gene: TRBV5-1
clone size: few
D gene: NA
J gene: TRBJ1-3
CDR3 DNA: TGCGCCAGCAGCTTGGGAGGGCAACCCTCTGGAAACACCATATATTTT
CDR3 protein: CASSLGGQPSGNTIYF

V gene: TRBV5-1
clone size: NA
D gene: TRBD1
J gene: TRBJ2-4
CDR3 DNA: TGCGCCAGCAGCTCGCCCCAGGGGGACATTCAGTACTTC
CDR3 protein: CASSSPQGDIQYF

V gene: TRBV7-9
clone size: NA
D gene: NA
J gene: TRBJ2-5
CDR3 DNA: TGTGCCAGCAGCCCCCAGGGTGGGGTAGAGACCCAGTACTTC
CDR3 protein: CASSPQGGVETQYF

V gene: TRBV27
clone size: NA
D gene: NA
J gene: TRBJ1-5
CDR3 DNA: TGTGCCAGCAGTTTCGGAGGAGGTGATCAGCCCCAGCATTTT
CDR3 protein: CASSFGGGDQPQHF

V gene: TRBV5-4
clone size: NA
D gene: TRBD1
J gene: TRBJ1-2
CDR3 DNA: TGTGCCAGCAGCCCACAGGGGGCTCTCAACTATGGCTACACCTTC
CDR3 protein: CASSPQGALNYGYTF

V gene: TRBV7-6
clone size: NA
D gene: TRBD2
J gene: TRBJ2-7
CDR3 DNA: TGTGCCAGCAGCCATCAAACTAGCGGGGGGCCTCTTACCTACGAGCAGTACTTC
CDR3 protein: CASSHQTSGGPLTYEQYF

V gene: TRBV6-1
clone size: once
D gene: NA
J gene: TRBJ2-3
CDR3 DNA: TGTGCCAGCAGTGACGGGACTGACACTCTTGATACGCAGTATTTT
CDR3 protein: CASSDGTDTLDTQYF

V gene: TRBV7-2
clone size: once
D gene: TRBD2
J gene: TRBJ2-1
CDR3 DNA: TGTGCCAGCAGCTTATCAGTTCTCGGGGGGAATGAGCAGTTCTTC
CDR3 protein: CASSLSVLGGNEQFF